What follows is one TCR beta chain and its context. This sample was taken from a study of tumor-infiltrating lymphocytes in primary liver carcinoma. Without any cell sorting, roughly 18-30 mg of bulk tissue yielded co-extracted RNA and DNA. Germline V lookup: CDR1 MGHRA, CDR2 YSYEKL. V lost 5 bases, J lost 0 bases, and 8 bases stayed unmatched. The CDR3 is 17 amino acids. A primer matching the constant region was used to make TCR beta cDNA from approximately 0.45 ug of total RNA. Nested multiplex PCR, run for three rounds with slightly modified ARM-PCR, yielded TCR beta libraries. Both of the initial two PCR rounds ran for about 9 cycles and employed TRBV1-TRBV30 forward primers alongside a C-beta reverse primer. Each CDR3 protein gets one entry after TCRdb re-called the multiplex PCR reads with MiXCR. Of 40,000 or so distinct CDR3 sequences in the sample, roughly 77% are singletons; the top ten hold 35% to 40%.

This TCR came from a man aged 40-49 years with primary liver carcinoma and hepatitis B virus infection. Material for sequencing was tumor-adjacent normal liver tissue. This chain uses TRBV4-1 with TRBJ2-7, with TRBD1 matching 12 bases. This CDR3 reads CASSDRDRGLPSYEQYF. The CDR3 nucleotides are TGCGCCAGCAGCGATCGGGACAGGGGGCTACCCTCCTACGAGCAGTACTTC.